The present T cell receptor beta chain was sequenced within a study of beta chain features in type 1 diabetes. Study outcomes and limitations: Within each of all four CD4+ subsets, Type 1 diabetes patients had TCRB CDR3s that were moderately but significantly shorter. Across patients, naive, central memory and Treg TCRB repertoires exhibited apparently greater similarity than was observed across healthy donors.

The authors reverse transcribed all of the isolated RNA, so sequencing captured expressed TCRB transcripts. Profiling relied on immunoSEQ multiplex PCR, and the TCRdb table lists in-frame clones only, not all of them. Here the sample spans approximately 250,000 clones, about 11% being singletons. Note on this clone: The antigen is undetermined.

Trimming cost V 0 bases and J 5 bases; bases outside gene matches: 7. This CDR3 spans 15 amino acids. CDR1 is GTSNPN and CDR2 is SVGIG in the germline V gene (reference sequence). Source material: naive CD4+ T cells from blood. The TCR originated in a man aged 30 to 45 with type 1 diabetes. V and J are TRBV30 and TRBJ1-5; TRBD1 aligns across 7 bases. CDR3 bases: TGTGCCTGGAGTGTAAAAGGGGGCCCTCATCAGCCCCAGCATTTT. Translating gives CAWSVKGGPHQPQHF.